This TCR beta chain was identified during a study of PD-L1 blockade in urothelial cancer. The table came from immunoSEQ multiplex PCR; TCRdb's copy has only in-frame clones and leaves some out. The sample holds more than 45,000 clones, 75% seen once. V was trimmed by 3 bases and J by 11 bases, leaving 11 bases between them. Per germline, CDR1 SEHNR and CDR2 FQNEAQ (reference sequence). The CDR3 runs to 12 residues. This clone has a single count. Sample time point: pretreatment peripheral blood. This chain joins TRBV7-9 and TRBJ1-5, with D perhaps TRBD1 (5 bases). This sample comprised PBMCs, obtained around atezolizumab (anti-PD-L1) treatment. The source is a man between 65 and 85 years old with urothelial cancer. CDR3 sequence: CASSLGGGAQHF. As DNA, the CDR3 is TGTGCCAGCAGCTTGGGGGGGGGAGCCCAGCATTTT.